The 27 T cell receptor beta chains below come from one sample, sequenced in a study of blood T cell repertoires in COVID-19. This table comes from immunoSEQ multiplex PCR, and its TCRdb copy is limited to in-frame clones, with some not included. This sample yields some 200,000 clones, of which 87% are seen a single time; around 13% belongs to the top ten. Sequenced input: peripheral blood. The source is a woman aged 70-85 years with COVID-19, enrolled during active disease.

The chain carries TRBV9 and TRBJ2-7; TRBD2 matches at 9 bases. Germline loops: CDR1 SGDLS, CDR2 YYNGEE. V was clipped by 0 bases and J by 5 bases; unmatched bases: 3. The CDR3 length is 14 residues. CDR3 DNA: TGTGCCAGCAGCGTAGGACTAGCGGTCCACGAGCAGTACTTC. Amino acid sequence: CASSVGLAVHEQYF.

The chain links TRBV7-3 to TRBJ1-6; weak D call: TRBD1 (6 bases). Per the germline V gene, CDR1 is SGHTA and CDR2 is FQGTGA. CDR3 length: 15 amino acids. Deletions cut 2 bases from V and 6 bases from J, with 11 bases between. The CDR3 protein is CASSLGGRSNSPLHF. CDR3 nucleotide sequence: TGTGCCAGCAGCTTAGGGGGCAGGAGTAATTCACCCCTCCACTTT.

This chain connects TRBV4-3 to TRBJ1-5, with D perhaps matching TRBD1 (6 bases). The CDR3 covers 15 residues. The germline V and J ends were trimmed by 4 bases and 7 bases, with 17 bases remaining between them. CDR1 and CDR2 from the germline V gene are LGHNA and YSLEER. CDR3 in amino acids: CASSPLLGAGQPQHF. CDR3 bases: TGCGCCAGCAGCCCCCTACTGGGGGCGGGCCAGCCCCAGCATTTT.

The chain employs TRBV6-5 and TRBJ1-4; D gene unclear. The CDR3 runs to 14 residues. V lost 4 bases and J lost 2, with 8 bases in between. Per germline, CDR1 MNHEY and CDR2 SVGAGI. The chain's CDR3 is CASSFTSTNEKLFF. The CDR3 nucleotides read TGTGCCAGCAGTTTTACATCGACTAATGAAAAACTGTTTTTT.

The CDR3 reads CASSPGSVYEQYF. The DNA of the CDR3 is TGCGCCAGCAGCCCCGGGTCCGTATACGAGCAGTACTTC. The V call is TRBV5-1, the J call TRBJ2-7; no clear D. V dropped 4 bases and J dropped 4 bases, with 12 bases sitting between them. Germline V gene lookup returns CDR1 SGHRS and CDR2 YFSETQ. The CDR3 is 13 amino acids.

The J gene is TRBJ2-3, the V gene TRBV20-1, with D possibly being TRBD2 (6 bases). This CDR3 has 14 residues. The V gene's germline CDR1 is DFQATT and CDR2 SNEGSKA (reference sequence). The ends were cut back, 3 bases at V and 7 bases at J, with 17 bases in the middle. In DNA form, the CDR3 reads TGCAGTGCTAGTAGCCTAGCGATTATAAATACGCAGTATTTT. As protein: CSASSLAIINTQYF.

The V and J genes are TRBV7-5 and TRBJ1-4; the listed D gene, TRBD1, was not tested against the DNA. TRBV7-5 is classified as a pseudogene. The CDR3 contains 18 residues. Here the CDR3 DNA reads TGTGCCGAAAGGCCCGCGGGACAGGGGGCGAAGTTTTGCGAAAAACTGTTTTTT. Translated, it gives CAERPAGQGAKFCEKLFF.

The CDR3 DNA follows: TGTGCCAGCACCATAAACAGGGTGCACGGCACAGATACGCAGTATTTT. Protein: CASTINRVHGTDTQYF. The chain recombines TRBV7-3 with TRBJ2-3; the D gene is possibly TRBD1 (6 bases). The germline gives CDR1 SGHTA, CDR2 FQGTGA. This CDR3 region has 16 residues. Trimming took off 7 bases at V and 1 base at J, with 18 bases between the two ends. The variable domain in full, completed from reference TRBV7-3 and TRBJ2-3, reads GAGVSQTPSNKVTEKGKYVELRCDPISGHTALYWYRQSLGQGPEFLIYFQGTGAADDSGLPNDRFFAVRPEGSVSTLKIQRTERGDSAVYLCASTINRVHGTDTQYFGPGTRLTVL.

The CDR3 loop reads CASSSRVGGNEQYF. Here the CDR3 DNA reads TGTGCCAGCAGCTCTCGGGTAGGGGGCAACGAGCAGTACTTC. This chain uses TRBV11-2 with TRBJ2-7, with 7 bases matching TRBD1. Germline-derived CDR1 and CDR2 are SGHAT and FQNNGV. The trim removed 4 bases at V and 5 bases at J, leaving 8 bases unmatched. This CDR3 has 14 amino acids.

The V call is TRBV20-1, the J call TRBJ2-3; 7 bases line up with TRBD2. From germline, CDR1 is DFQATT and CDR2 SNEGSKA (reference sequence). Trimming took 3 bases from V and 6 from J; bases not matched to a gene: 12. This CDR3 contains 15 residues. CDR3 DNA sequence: TGCAGTGCTAGTTCTTTCGTGGGAGGGCGCGATACGCAGTATTTT. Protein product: CSASSFVGGRDTQYF.

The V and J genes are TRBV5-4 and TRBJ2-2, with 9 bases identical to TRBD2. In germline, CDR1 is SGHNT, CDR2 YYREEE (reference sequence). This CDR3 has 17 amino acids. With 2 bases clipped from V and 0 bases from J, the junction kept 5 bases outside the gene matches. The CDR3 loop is CASSLGLAGPNTGELFF. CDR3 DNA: TGTGCCAGCAGCTTAGGGCTAGCGGGACCGAACACCGGGGAGCTGTTTTTT.

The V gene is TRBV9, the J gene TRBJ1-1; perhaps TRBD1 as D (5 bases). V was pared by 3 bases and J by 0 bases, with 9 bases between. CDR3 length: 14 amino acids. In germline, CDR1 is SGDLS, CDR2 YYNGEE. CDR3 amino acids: CASSGSGLNTEAFF. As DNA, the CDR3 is TGTGCCAGCAGCGGATCAGGGTTGAACACTGAAGCTTTCTTT.

Written as DNA, the CDR3 is TGTGCCAGCTCACCGACAGCCGGAAAGGGAAAACTGTTTTTT. Its translation is CASSPTAGKGKLFF. The genes are TRBV18 and TRBJ1-4, with D maybe TRBD1 (5 bases). CDR3 size: 14 residues. V shed 3 bases and J shed 10 bases, with 15 bases lying between them. CDR1 and CDR2 from the germline V gene are KGHSH and LQKENI.

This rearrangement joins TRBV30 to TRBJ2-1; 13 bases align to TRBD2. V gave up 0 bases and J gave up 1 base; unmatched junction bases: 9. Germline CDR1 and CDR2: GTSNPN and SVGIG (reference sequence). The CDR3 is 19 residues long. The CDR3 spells CAWSVQRLAGGGSYNEQFF. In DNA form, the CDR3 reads TGTGCCTGGAGTGTTCAACGACTAGCGGGAGGAGGGTCCTACAATGAGCAGTTCTTC. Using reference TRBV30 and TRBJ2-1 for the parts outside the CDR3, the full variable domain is SQTIHQWPATLVQPVGSPLSLECTVEGTSNPNLYWYRQAAGRGLQLLFYSVGIGQISSEVPQNLSASRPQDRQFILSSKKLLLSDSGFYLCAWSVQRLAGGGSYNEQFFGPGTRLTVL.

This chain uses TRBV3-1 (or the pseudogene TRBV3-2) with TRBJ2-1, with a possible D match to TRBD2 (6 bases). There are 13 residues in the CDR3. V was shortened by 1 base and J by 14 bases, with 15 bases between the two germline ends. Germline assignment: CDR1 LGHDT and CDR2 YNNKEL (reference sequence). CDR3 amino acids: CASSQVRDSPEFF. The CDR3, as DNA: TGTGCCAGCAGCCAAGTCAGGGACTCCCCTGAGTTCTTC.

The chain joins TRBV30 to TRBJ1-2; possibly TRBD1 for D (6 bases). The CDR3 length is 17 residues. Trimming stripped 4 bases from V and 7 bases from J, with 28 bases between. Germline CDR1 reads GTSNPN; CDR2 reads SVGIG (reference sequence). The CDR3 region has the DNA TGTGCCTGGAACTTAGAGGATTACAGGGCGACATTCCTTGGCTACACCTTC. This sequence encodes CAWNLEDYRATFLGYTF.

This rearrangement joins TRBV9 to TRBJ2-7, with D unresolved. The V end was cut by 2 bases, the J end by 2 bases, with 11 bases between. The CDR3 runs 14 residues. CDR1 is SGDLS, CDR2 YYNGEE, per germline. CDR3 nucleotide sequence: TGTGCCAGCAGCGTGGGCCAAACGGCCTACGAGCAGTACTTC. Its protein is CASSVGQTAYEQYF.

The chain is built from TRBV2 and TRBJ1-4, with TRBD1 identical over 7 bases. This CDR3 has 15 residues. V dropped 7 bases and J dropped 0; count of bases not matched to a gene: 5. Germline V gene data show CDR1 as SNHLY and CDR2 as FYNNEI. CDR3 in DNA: TGTGCCAGCAACAGGGGCGATGCAACTAATGAAAAACTGTTTTTT. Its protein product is CASNRGDATNEKLFF.

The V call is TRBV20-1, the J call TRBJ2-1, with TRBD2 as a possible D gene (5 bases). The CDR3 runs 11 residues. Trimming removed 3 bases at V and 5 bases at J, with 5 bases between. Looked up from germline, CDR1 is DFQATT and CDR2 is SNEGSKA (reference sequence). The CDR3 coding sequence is TGCAGTGCTAGGACTAACAATGAGCAGTTCTTC. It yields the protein CSARTNNEQFF.

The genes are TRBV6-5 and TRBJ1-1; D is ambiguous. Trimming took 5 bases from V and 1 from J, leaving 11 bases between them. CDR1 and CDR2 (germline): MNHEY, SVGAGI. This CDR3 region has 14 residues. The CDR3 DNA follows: TGTGCCAGCAGTCACATACAATCGAACACTGAAGCTTTCTTT. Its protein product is CASSHIQSNTEAFF.

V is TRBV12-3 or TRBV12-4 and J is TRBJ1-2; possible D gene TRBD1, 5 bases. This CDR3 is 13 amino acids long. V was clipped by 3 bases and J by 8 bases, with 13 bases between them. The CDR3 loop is CASSLGGIGGYTF. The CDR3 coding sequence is TGTGCCAGCAGTTTGGGGGGTATCGGAGGCTACACCTTC.

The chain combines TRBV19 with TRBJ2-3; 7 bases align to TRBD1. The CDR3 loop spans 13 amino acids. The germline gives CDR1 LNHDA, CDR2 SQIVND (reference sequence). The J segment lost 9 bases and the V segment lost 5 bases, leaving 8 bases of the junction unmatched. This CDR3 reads CASSPTTGVTQYF. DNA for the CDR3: TGTGCCAGTAGTCCCACAACAGGGGTCACGCAGTATTTT. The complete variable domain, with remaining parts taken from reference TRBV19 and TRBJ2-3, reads DGGITQSPKYLFRKEGQNVTLSCEQNLNHDAMYWYRQDPGQGLRLIYYSQIVNDFQKGDIAEGYSVSREKKESFPLTVTSAQKNPTAFYLCASSPTTGVTQYFGPGTRLTVL.

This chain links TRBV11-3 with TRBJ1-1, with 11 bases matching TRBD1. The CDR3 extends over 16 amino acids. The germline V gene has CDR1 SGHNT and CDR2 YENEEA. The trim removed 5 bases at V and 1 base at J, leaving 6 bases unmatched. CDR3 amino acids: CASSLRDRGRNTEAFF. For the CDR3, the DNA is TGTGCCAGCAGCCTCCGGGACAGGGGGAGGAACACTGAAGCTTTCTTT. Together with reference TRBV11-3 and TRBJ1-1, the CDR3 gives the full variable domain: EAGVVQSPRYKIIEKKQPVAFWCNPISGHNTLYWYLQNLGQGPELLIRYENEEAVDDSQLPKDRFSAERLKGVDSTLKIQPAELGDSAVYLCASSLRDRGRNTEAFFGQGTRLTVV.

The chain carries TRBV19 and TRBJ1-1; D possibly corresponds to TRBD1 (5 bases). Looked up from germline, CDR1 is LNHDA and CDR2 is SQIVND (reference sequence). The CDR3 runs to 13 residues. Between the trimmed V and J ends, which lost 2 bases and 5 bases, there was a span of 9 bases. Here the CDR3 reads CASSISGKTEAFF. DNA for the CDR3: TGTGCCAGTAGTATATCAGGGAAAACTGAAGCTTTCTTT. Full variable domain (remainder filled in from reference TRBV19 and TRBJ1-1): DGGITQSPKYLFRKEGQNVTLSCEQNLNHDAMYWYRQDPGQGLRLIYYSQIVNDFQKGDIAEGYSVSREKKESFPLTVTSAQKNPTAFYLCASSISGKTEAFFGQGTRLTVV.

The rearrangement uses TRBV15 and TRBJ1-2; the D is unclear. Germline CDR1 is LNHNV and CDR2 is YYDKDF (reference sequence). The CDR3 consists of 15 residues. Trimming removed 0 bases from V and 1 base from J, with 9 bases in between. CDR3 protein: CATSRDRSFNYGYTF. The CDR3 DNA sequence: TGTGCCACCAGCAGAGATCGGTCCTTTAACTATGGCTACACCTTC. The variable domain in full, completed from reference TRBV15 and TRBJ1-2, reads DAMVIQNPRYQVTQFGKPVTLSCSQTLNHNVMYWYQQKSSQAPKLLFHYYDKDFNNEADTPDNFQSRRPNTSFCFLDIRSPGLGDTAMYLCATSRDRSFNYGYTFGSGTRLTVV.

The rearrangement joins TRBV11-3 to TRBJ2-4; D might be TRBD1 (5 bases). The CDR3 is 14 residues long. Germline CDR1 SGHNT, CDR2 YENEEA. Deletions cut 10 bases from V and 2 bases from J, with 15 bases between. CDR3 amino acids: CAIGHRSTKNIQYF. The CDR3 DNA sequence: TGTGCCATAGGGCACAGGTCGACCAAAAACATTCAGTACTTC. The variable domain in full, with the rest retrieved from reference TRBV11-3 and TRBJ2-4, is EAGVVQSPRYKIIEKKQPVAFWCNPISGHNTLYWYLQNLGQGPELLIRYENEEAVDDSQLPKDRFSAERLKGVDSTLKIQPAELGDSAVYLCAIGHRSTKNIQYFGAGTRLSVL.

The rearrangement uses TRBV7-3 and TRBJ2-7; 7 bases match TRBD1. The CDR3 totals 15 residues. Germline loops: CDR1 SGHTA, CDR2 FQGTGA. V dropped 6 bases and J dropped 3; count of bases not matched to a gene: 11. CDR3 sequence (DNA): TGTGCCAGCAGTCCATCTCCGGGACAGAACTACGAGCAGTACTTC. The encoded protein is CASSPSPGQNYEQYF.